This T cell receptor beta chain was captured in a study of T cell changes during pregnancy in multiple sclerosis. This table comes from immunoSEQ multiplex PCR, and its TCRdb copy is limited to in-frame clones, with some not included. Among fewer than 25,000 clones listed, more than 90% were seen once. This clonotype originated in a female donor in good health, enrolled as a control in a pregnancy study. The sample was CD8+ T cells from peripheral blood mononuclear cells, taken in the third trimester of pregnancy.

The DNA for the CDR3 is TGCGCCAGCAGCTTGCCAGAGGCTAGCTCGGCGACCGAGCAGTACTTC. Its translation is CASSLPEASSATEQYF. The V call is TRBV5-1, the J call TRBJ2-7; possibly TRBD2 for D (5 bases). There are 16 residues in the CDR3. Trimming took 1 base from V and 6 from J, leaving 20 bases between them. Germline CDR1 is SGHRS and CDR2 is YFSETQ.